This T cell receptor (beta chain) was documented in a study of blood T cell repertoires in COVID-19. Regarding this clone: This CDR3 is also generated by other DNA sequences in the sample.

Only in-frame clones appear in the TCRdb table, and some are missing; sequencing was by immunoSEQ multiplex PCR. The table records roughly 200,000 clones, roughly 80% of them present only once. Germline V gene data show CDR1 as LNHDA and CDR2 as SQIVND (reference sequence). Trimming pared 5 bases from V and 0 bases from J, leaving 6 bases between. This CDR3 has 13 amino acids. The source is a man aged 50 to 59 who had recovered from COVID-19. V and J are TRBV19 and TRBJ2-3; D not resolved. The material sequenced was peripheral blood. The CDR3 DNA is TGTGCCAGTAGTGAAACTAGCACAGATACGCAGTATTTT. It encodes CASSETSTDTQYF.